These 18 T cell receptor beta chains originate from one sample sequenced in a study of CD8 T cells in Susac syndrome. Random hexamers primed reverse transcription of 0.5 to 1 ug RNA. TCRdb re-called the immunoSEQ multiplex PCR reads through MiXCR, storing one row per CDR3 protein. The table includes around 110,000 distinct CDR3 sequences, nearly 96% detected once. The sequencing sample was made of CD4+ T cells from PBMCs. The origin of the receptors is a human donor with Susac syndrome.

DNA of the CDR3: TGCAGCGTTGGAGGGGGACCCAATCAGCCCCAGCATTTT. Translating gives CSVGGGPNQPQHF. This chain uses TRBV29-1 with TRBJ1-5; perhaps TRBD1 as D (6 bases). The CDR3 length is 13 residues. Trimming shortened V by 4 bases and J by 3 bases, and 10 bases separated the two germline ends. Germline V gene data show CDR1 as SQVTM and CDR2 as ANQGSEA. Based on the CDR3 plus reference TRBV29-1 and TRBJ1-5, the full variable domain is SAVISQKPSRDICQRGTSLTIQCQVDSQVTMMFWYRQQPGQSLTLIATANQGSEATYESGFVIDKFPISRPNLTFSTLTVSNMSPEDSSIYLCSVGGGPNQPQHFGDGTRLSIL.

The CDR3 nucleotides read TGTGCCACAGGGACGGGGTACAATGAGCAGTTCTTC. Its protein product is CATGTGYNEQFF. The chain links TRBV24-1 to TRBJ2-1; D is tentatively TRBD1 or TRBD2 (5 bases each). The CDR3 has 12 residues. Germline loops: CDR1 KGHDR, CDR2 SFDVKD. Trimming removed 10 bases at V and 4 bases at J, with 10 bases between.

This chain links TRBV12-3 or TRBV12-4 with TRBJ2-1; no clear D. Trimming cost V 4 bases and J 9 bases, with 10 bases left between them. The CDR3 extends over 12 amino acids. The CDR3 loop is CASSSGRFEQFF. The CDR3 coding sequence is TGTGCCAGCAGTTCGGGCAGGTTTGAGCAGTTCTTC.

The rearrangement links TRBV7-6 to TRBJ1-1; maybe TRBD1 (5 bases). The V gene lost 5 bases and the J gene lost 1 base, with 17 bases spanning the gap. The CDR3 is made up of 16 amino acids. CDR1 and CDR2 (germline): SGHVS, FNYEAQ. The CDR3 protein is CASSPTRQFSNTEAFF. Here the CDR3 DNA reads TGTGCCAGCAGCCCGACCCGACAGTTTTCGAACACTGAAGCTTTCTTT.

The rearrangement uses TRBV30 and TRBJ2-5, with D uncertain. The V end was cut by 3 bases, the J end by 4 bases, with 6 bases between. CDR1 is GTSNPN and CDR2 is SVGIG in the germline V gene (reference sequence). The CDR3 covers 11 residues. The CDR3 region is CAWSPGETQYF. The CDR3 DNA is TGTGCCTGGAGCCCGGGAGAGACCCAGTACTTC.

This chain connects TRBV29-1 to TRBJ2-4, with D possibly being TRBD1 (6 bases). CDR1 and CDR2 from the germline V gene are SQVTM and ANQGSEA. The CDR3 is 12 amino acids. V lost 5 bases and J lost 8, with 13 bases in between. Here the CDR3 DNA reads TGCAGCGTTCTGATCCCAGGGGACATTCAGTACTTC. It codes for CSVLIPGDIQYF.

The chain combines TRBV5-1 with TRBJ2-3; TRBD2 matches 13 bases. Germline lookup yields CDR1 SGHRS and CDR2 YFSETQ. Losses at the gene ends were 4 bases for V and 3 bases for J; bases not matched to a gene: 5. The CDR3 sequence is 16 residues long. The DNA of the CDR3 is TGCGCCAGCAGCCCCTGGACTAGCGGGAGAACAGATACGCAGTATTTT. This encodes CASSPWTSGRTDTQYF. Combining the CDR3 with reference TRBV5-1 and TRBJ2-3 gives the whole variable domain KAGVTQTPRYLIKTRGQQVTLSCSPISGHRSVSWYQQTPGQGLQFLFEYFSETQRNKGNFPGRFSGRQFSNSRSEMNVSTLELGDSALYLCASSPWTSGRTDTQYFGPGTRLTVL.

This clonotype was counted once. V is TRBV20-1 and J is TRBJ2-7; 13 bases are a match to TRBD2. The V gene end was trimmed by 5 bases and the J gene end by 1 base; junction bases not matched to a gene: 2. Germline V gene lookup returns CDR1 DFQATT and CDR2 SNEGSKA (reference sequence). The CDR3 spans 14 residues. CDR3 nucleotide sequence: TGCAGTGCTCGGACTAGCGGGGGATCCTACGAGCAGTACTTC. The encoded protein is CSARTSGGSYEQYF.

J is TRBJ2-3 and V is TRBV6-5, with D perhaps TRBD1 (5 bases). The CDR3 is 16 amino acids. V gave up 0 bases and J gave up 0 bases, with 10 bases separating them. CDR1 and CDR2 from the germline V gene are MNHEY and SVGAGI. The chain's CDR3 is CASSYSAGRSTDTQYF. CDR3 nucleotides: TGTGCCAGCAGTTACTCGGCAGGGCGCAGCACAGATACGCAGTATTTT.

The J gene is TRBJ2-1, the V gene TRBV25-1; the match to TRBD2 covers 9 bases. V was pared by 0 bases and J by 6 bases, with 9 bases of the junction left unmatched. The germline gives CDR1 MGHDK, CDR2 SYGVNS. The length of the CDR3 is 17 residues. CDR3 sequence: CASSEYKLAGSVNEQFF. The CDR3, as DNA: TGTGCCAGCAGTGAATATAAGCTAGCGGGATCAGTCAATGAGCAGTTCTTC.

The chain carries TRBV5-8 and TRBJ1-1; unclear D gene. Per germline, CDR1 SGHTS and CDR2 YDEGEE. The CDR3 consists of 14 residues. Trimming took off 0 bases at V and 3 bases at J, with 9 bases between the two ends. The CDR3 reads CASSLDGPYTEAFF. The DNA for the CDR3 is TGTGCCAGCAGCTTGGACGGACCATACACTGAAGCTTTCTTT.

The chain couples TRBV6-5 to TRBJ2-1; tentatively, D is TRBD1 or TRBD2 (5 bases each). V lost 5 bases, J lost 12 bases, and 20 bases lay in between. The CDR3 is made up of 14 amino acids. Germline lookup yields CDR1 MNHEY and CDR2 SVGAGI. The CDR3, as DNA: TGTGCCAGCAGTACTCCGGGACGTTCTAGGGGGCAGTTCTTC. It translates to CASSTPGRSRGQFF.

The chain uses TRBV6-5 and TRBJ2-5, with a weak D call TRBD2 (5 bases). The CDR3 spans 14 residues. From germline, CDR1 is MNHEY and CDR2 SVGAGI. Trimming removed 7 bases from V and 1 base from J, with 13 bases in between. The DNA for the CDR3 is TGTGCCAGCACCTTCTGGAGCGGCCAAGAGACCCAGTACTTC. This codes for CASTFWSGQETQYF.

The chain carries TRBV29-1 and TRBJ1-2, with a tentative D call TRBD1 (6 bases). Germline V lookup: CDR1 SQVTM, CDR2 ANQGSEA. Trimming pared 7 bases from V and 8 bases from J, leaving 17 bases between. The CDR3 consists of 12 residues. The CDR3 DNA sequence: TGCAGCGGGGGCAGGGGAGCCGGGGGCTACACCTTC. It yields the protein CSGGRGAGGYTF.

This chain uses TRBV7-9 with TRBJ2-5; 7 bases match TRBD1. Germline CDR1 and CDR2: SEHNR and FQNEAQ (reference sequence). V lost 5 bases, J lost 4 bases, and 7 bases stayed unmatched. This CDR3 is 14 amino acids long. CDR3 in DNA: TGTGCCAGCAGCACAGGGGATAGTCGAGAGACCCAGTACTTC. It specifies CASSTGDSRETQYF.

The V and J genes are TRBV12-3 or TRBV12-4 and TRBJ2-7, with 9 bases that match TRBD1. This CDR3 is built from 18 residues. The trim removed 3 bases at V and 3 bases at J, leaving 15 bases unmatched. The CDR3 loop reads CASSFRNRGPAHIYEQYF. The CDR3 DNA reads TGTGCCAGCAGTTTTAGGAACAGGGGGCCCGCTCATATCTACGAGCAGTACTTC.

The V call is TRBV29-1, the J call TRBJ2-2; TRBD1 is a possible D gene (5 bases). V lost 4 bases and J 0 bases, leaving 9 bases between the germline ends. Germline assignment: CDR1 SQVTM and CDR2 ANQGSEA. The CDR3 covers 14 residues. CDR3 residues: CSVGRTPNTGELFF. CDR3 coding DNA: TGCAGCGTTGGACGGACACCGAACACCGGGGAGCTGTTTTTT.

CDR3 nucleotides: TGCGCCAGCAGCCAAGGGGCGACTTTGGGCAATCAGCCCCAGCATTTT. Translation: CASSQGATLGNQPQHF. V usage is TRBV4-1 and J usage is TRBJ1-5; D remains ambiguous. V lost 1 base, J lost 2 bases, and 12 bases lay in between. Germline V lookup: CDR1 MGHRA, CDR2 YSYEKL. The CDR3 is made up of 16 amino acids.